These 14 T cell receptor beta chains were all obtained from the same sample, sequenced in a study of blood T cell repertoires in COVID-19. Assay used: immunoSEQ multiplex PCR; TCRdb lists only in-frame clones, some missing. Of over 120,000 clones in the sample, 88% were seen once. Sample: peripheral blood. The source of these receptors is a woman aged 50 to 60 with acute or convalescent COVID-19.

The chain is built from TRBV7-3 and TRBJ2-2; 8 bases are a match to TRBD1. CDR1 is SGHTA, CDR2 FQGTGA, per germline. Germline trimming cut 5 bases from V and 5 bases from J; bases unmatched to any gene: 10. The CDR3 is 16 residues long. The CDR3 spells CASSLRQGQSTGELFF. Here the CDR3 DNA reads TGTGCCAGCAGCCTCAGACAGGGGCAATCAACCGGGGAGCTGTTTTTT.

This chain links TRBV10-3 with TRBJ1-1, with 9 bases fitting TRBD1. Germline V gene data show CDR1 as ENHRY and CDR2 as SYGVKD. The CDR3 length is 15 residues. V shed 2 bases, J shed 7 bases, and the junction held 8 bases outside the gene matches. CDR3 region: CAISEPTGQGSEAFF. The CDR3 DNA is TGTGCCATCAGTGAGCCTACCGGACAGGGGAGTGAAGCTTTCTTT.

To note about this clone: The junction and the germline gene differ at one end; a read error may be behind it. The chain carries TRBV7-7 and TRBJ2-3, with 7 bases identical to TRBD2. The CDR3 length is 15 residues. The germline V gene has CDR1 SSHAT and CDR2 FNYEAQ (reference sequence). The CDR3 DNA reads TGTGCTAGCAGCTTTTGGGAGGGAGGGACGGATACGCAGTATTTT. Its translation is CASSFWEGGTDTQYF.

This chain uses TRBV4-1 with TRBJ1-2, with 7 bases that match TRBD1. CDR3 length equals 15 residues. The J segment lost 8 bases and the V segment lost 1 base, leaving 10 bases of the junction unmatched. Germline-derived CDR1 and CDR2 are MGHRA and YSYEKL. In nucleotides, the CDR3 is TGCGCCAGCAGCCAAGTAATTGCGACAGGGCGCGGCTACACCTTC. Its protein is CASSQVIATGRGYTF.

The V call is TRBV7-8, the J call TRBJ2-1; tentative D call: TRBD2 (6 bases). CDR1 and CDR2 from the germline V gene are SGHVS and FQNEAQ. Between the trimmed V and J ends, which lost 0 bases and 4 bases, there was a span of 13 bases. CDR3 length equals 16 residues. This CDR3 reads CASSLAMTSTYNEQFF. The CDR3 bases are TGTGCCAGCAGCTTAGCGATGACTAGTACTTACAATGAGCAGTTCTTC.

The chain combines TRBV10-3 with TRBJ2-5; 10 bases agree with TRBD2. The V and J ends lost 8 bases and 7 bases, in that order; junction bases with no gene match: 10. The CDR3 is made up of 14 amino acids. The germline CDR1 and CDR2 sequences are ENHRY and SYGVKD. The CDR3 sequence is CAICHASGGATQYF. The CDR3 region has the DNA TGTGCCATCTGCCACGCTAGCGGGGGTGCGACCCAGTACTTC.

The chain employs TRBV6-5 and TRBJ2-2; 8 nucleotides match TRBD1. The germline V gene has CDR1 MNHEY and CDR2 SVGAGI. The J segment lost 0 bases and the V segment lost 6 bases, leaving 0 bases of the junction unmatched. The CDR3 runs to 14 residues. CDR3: CASRQGANTGELFF. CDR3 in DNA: TGTGCCAGCAGACAGGGGGCGAACACCGGGGAGCTGTTTTTT.

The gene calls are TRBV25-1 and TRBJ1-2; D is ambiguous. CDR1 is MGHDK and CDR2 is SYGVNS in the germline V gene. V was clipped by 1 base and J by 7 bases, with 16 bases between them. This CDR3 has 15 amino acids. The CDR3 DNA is TGTGCCAGCAGTGAATCAATGGACTCACCGGGTGGCTACACCTTC. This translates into CASSESMDSPGGYTF.

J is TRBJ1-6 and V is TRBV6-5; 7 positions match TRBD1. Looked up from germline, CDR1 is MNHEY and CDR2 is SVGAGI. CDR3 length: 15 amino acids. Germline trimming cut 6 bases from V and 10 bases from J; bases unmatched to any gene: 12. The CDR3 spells CASSRPTGLGSPLHF. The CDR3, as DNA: TGTGCCAGCAGCAGACCGACAGGGCTCGGCTCACCCCTCCACTTT.

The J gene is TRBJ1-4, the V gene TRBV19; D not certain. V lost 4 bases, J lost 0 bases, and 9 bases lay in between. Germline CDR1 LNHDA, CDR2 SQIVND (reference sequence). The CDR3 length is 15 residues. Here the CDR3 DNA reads TGTGCCAGTAGTACCTCGTCGGCAACTAATGAAAAACTGTTTTTT. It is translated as CASSTSSATNEKLFF.

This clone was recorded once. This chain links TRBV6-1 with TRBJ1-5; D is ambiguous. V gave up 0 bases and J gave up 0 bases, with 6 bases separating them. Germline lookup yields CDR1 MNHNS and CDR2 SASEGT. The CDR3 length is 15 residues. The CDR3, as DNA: TGTGCCAGCAGTGAAGCCTTTTATAGCAATCAGCCCCAGCATTTT. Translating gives CASSEAFYSNQPQHF.

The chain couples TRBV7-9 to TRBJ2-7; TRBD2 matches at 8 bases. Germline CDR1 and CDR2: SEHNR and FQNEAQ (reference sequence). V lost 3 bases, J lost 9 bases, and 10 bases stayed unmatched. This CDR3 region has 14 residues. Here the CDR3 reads CASSFLAGEARQYF. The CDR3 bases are TGTGCCAGCAGCTTTCTAGCGGGTGAGGCTAGGCAGTACTTC.

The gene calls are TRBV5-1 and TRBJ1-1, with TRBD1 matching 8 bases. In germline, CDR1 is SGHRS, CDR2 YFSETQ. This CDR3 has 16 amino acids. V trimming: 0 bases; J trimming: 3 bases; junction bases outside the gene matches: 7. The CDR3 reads CASSLGYGQGDTEAFF. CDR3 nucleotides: TGCGCCAGCAGCTTGGGGTATGGACAGGGCGACACTGAAGCTTTCTTT.

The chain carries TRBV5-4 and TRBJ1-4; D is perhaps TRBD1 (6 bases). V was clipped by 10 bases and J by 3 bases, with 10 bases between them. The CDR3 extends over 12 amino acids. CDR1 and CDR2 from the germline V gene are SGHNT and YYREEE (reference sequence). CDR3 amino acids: CAGGASNEKLFF. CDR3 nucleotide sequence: TGTGCCGGGGGGGCGTCTAATGAAAAACTGTTTTTT.